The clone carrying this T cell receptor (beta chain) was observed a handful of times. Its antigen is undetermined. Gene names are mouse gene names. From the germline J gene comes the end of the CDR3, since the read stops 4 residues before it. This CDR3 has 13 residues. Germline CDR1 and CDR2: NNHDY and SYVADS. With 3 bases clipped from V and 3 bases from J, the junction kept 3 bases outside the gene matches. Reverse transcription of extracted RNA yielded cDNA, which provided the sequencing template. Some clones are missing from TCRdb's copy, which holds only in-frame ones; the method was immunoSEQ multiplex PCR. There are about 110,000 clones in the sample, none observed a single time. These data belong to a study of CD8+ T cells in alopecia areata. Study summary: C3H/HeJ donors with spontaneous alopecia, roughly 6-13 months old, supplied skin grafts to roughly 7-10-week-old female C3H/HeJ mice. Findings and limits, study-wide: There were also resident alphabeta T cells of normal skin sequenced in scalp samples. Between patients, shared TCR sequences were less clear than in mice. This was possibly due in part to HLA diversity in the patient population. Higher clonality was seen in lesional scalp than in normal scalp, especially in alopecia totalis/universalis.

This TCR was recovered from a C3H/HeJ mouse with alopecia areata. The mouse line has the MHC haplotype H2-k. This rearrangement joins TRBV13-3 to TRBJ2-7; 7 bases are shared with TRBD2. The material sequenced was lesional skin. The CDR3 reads CASSATGDYEQYF. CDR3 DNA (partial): TGTGCCAGCAGTGCCACTGGGGACTAT.